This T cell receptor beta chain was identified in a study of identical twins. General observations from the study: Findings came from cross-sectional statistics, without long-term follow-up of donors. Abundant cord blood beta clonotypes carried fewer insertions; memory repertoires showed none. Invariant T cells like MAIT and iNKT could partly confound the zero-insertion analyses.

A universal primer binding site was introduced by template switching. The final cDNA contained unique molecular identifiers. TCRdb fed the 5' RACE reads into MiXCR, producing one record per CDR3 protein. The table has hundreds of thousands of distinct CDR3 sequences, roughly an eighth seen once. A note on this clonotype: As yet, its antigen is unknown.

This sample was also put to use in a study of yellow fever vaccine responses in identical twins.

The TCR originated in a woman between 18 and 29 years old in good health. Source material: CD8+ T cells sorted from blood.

DNA of the CDR3: TGTGCCAGCAGTTTGACCGGGACAGGGGTCTCCTACGAGCAGTACTTC. The encoded protein is CASSLTGTGVSYEQYF. The rearrangement joins TRBV28 to TRBJ2-7; 10 bases align to TRBD1. CDR3 size: 16 residues. Germline-derived CDR1 and CDR2 are MDHEN and SYDVKM. The V and J ends lost 3 bases and 0 bases, in that order; junction bases with no gene match: 5. Looking up the rest from reference TRBV28 and TRBJ2-7 gives the full variable domain: DVKVTQSSRYLVKRTGEKVFLECVQDMDHENMFWYRQDPGLGLRLIYFSYDVKMKEKGDIPEGYSVSREKKERFSLILESASTNQTSMYLCASSLTGTGVSYEQYFGPGTRLTVT.